These T cell receptor beta chains were read from a single sample in a study of shared clonotypes between healthy human individuals. Repertoires were generated with immunoSEQ multiplex PCR, while TCRdb's copy carries only in-frame clones and drops some. The profile shows more than 2,000,000 clones, just over 90% of them singletons. Sequenced material: naive CD4+ T cells from PBMCs. The origin of the receptors is a man younger than 30 in good health. Some clones in this sample may be carry-over from other donors' samples. The CDR3 runs from the conserved cysteine through the conserved F or W. A D gene is named only where the DNA matches it firmly. For some rows the clone size is stated as once, few or many, or as a class when expanded; others skip it.

CDR3 protein	CDR3 DNA	D gene	clone size	V gene	J gene
CASSQDRGFPEAFF	TGCGCCAGCAGCCAAGATCGTGGCTTCCCAGAAGCTTTCTTT	.	once	TRBV4-1	TRBJ1-1
CASSYRITGVQTEAFF	TGTGCCAGCAGTTACCGTATTACAGGGGTACAGACTGAAGCTTTCTTT	TRBD1	.	TRBV6-6	TRBJ1-1
CASSHRDRGLNEQFF	TGTGCCAGCAGCCACCGGGACAGGGGGTTGAATGAGCAGTTCTTC	TRBD1	.	TRBV7-3	TRBJ2-1
CASSFGPARGEKLFF	TGTGCCAGCAGTTTTGGGCCGGCCCGGGGGGAAAAACTGTTTTTT	.	.	TRBV27	TRBJ1-4
CASRPPPETQYF	TGTGCCAGCAGACCCCCCCCAGAGACCCAGTACTTC	.	.	TRBV27	TRBJ2-5
CASSGYRGISYNEQFF	TGTGCCAGCAGTGGCTACAGGGGGATCTCCTACAATGAGCAGTTCTTC	TRBD1	.	TRBV28	TRBJ2-1
CASRILTGELFF	TGTGCCAGCAGGATCCTCACCGGGGAGCTGTTTTTT	.	.	TRBV28	TRBJ2-2
CASVGRGPFGGNTIYF	TGTGCCAGCGTGGGCAGGGGCCCCTTTGGGGGAAACACCATATATTTT	.	.	TRBV28	TRBJ1-3
CASSLFPPEAFF	TGCGCCAGCAGCTTATTCCCCCCTGAAGCTTTCTTT	.	.	TRBV5-1	TRBJ1-1
CASSPQGEEQYF	TGTGCCAGCTCACCACAAGGGGAAGAGCAGTACTTC	.	.	TRBV18	TRBJ2-7
CASSRDAYTEAFF	TGTGCCAGTAGTAGAGACGCTTACACTGAAGCTTTCTTT	.	.	TRBV19	TRBJ1-1
CASSPRAGRDRSTDTQYF	TGTGCCAGCAGCCCCCGAGCGGGGAGGGACAGGAGCACAGATACGCAGTATTTT	.	.	TRBV11-2	TRBJ2-3
CASSIGPQTNEKLFF	TGTGCCAGCAGCATAGGACCTCAGACTAATGAAAAACTGTTTTTT	.	.	TRBV7-9	TRBJ1-4
CASSLAAGDAQPQHF	TGTGCCAGCAGCTTGGCCGCAGGGGACGCTCAGCCCCAGCATTTT	.	few	TRBV7-2	TRBJ1-5
CASRPLRTNTEAFF	TGTGCCAGCAGACCGCTCCGGACCAACACTGAAGCTTTCTTT	.	.	TRBV28	TRBJ1-1
CASTSPDGAYEQYF	TGTGCCAGCACCTCCCCGGACGGTGCCTACGAGCAGTACTTC	.	.	TRBV10-3	TRBJ2-7
CASSRGQGLIETQYF	TGTGCCAGCTCACGAGGACAGGGCCTTATCGAGACCCAGTACTTC	TRBD1	.	TRBV18	TRBJ2-5
CASSEIDKNTEAFF	TGTGCCAGCAGCGAAATCGACAAGAACACTGAAGCTTTCTTT	.	.	TRBV6-1	TRBJ1-1
CATSKESSGANVLTF	TGTGCCACCAGCAAGGAGAGTTCTGGGGCCAACGTCCTGACTTTC	.	.	TRBV15	TRBJ2-6
CASGSHTGELFF	TGTGCTAGTGGTTCGCATACCGGGGAGCTGTTTTTT	.	.	TRBV12-5	TRBJ2-2
CASSGRGYGYTF	TGCGCCAGCAGTGGGAGGGGCTATGGCTACACCTTC	.	.	TRBV25-1	TRBJ1-2
CASSLSRVEEQFF	TGTGCCAGCAGCTTATCACGGGTGGAGGAGCAGTTCTTC	.	.	TRBV11-3	TRBJ2-1
CASSLGWRMNEQYF	TGTGCCAGCAGTTTAGGATGGAGGATGAACGAGCAGTACTTC	.	.	TRBV28	TRBJ2-7
CASSFDETYEQYF	TGTGCCAGCAGCTTTGACGAGACCTACGAGCAGTACTTC	.	.	TRBV11-3	TRBJ2-7
CASSPNFTPFSGNTIYF	TGTGCCAGCAGCCCCAATTTTACTCCTTTCTCTGGAAACACCATATATTTT	.	.	TRBV5-6	TRBJ1-3
CASSSQGGANTEAFF	TGCGCCAGCAGCTCTCAGGGAGGGGCGAACACTGAAGCTTTCTTT	.	.	TRBV5-1	TRBJ1-1
CASSEGTQQTQYF	TGTGCCAGCAGTGAAGGGACACAACAGACCCAGTACTTC	.	.	TRBV25-1	TRBJ2-5
CASSRTGGTLTRYEQYF	TGTGCCAGCAGCCGTACCGGAGGGACTCTTACCCGCTACGAGCAGTACTTC	.	once	TRBV11-2	TRBJ2-7
CASSRGGSRVGYGYTF	TGCGCCAGCAGCCGGGGGGGGAGCAGAGTCGGCTATGGCTACACCTTC	.	.	TRBV4-3	TRBJ1-2
CASSLQGLGGETQYF	TGCGCCAGCAGCCTTCAGGGGTTGGGGGGAGAGACCCAGTACTTC	.	.	TRBV5-1	TRBJ2-5
CASSPRTSRTTGELFF	TGTGCCAGCAGCCCTCGGACTAGCCGAACCACCGGGGAGCTGTTTTTT	TRBD2	.	TRBV9	TRBJ2-2
CASSFNFDRYTGELFF	TGTGCCAGCAGCTTCAATTTCGACAGATACACCGGGGAGCTGTTTTTT	.	.	TRBV7-2	TRBJ2-2
CASSLPTGGSETQYF	TGTGCCAGCAGTTTGCCCACAGGGGGCTCAGAGACCCAGTACTTC	TRBD1	.	TRBV28	TRBJ2-5
CASRGSGTGVFGAFF	TGTGCCAGCAGGGGGAGCGGGACAGGGGTCTTCGGAGCTTTCTTT	TRBD1	.	TRBV28	TRBJ1-1
CASSFEAAGANVLTF	TGTGCCAGCAGCTTCGAAGCGGCCGGGGCCAACGTCCTGACTTTC	.	once	TRBV7-9	TRBJ2-6
CASSYEQGASPEQYF	TGTGCCAGCAGTTACGAACAGGGGGCTTCCCCCGAGCAGTACTTC	TRBD1	.	TRBV6-5	TRBJ2-7
CASSQSNSYNEQFF	TGTGCCAGCTCACAATCCAACTCCTACAATGAGCAGTTCTTC	.	.	TRBV18	TRBJ2-1
CASTPAGFKFYEQYF	TGTGCCAGCACCCCAGCGGGGTTCAAGTTCTACGAGCAGTACTTC	TRBD2	once	TRBV28	TRBJ2-7
CASSLGRENTEAFF	TGCGCCAGCAGCTTGGGGCGAGAGAACACTGAAGCTTTCTTT	.	.	TRBV5-1	TRBJ1-1
CATSRSGGGLAGGETQYF	TGTGCCACCAGCAGATCCGGTGGGGGACTAGCGGGAGGAGAGACCCAGTACTTC	TRBD2	.	TRBV15	TRBJ2-5
CASSLKLGGVTEAFF	TGTGCCAGCAGTTTAAAATTAGGGGGCGTAACTGAAGCTTTCTTT	TRBD1	.	TRBV27	TRBJ1-1
CASSPDLLSEQYF	TGTGCCAGCAGCCCGGATTTGCTCTCAGAGCAGTACTTC	.	.	TRBV5-4	TRBJ2-7
CASSFPGQGPNTEAFF	TGTGCCAGCAGCTTTCCGGGACAGGGACCGAACACTGAAGCTTTCTTT	TRBD1	.	TRBV7-9	TRBJ1-1
CASSLAGYISTDTQYF	TGTGCCAGCAGCCTAGCGGGGTATATTAGCACAGATACGCAGTATTTT	TRBD2	.	TRBV7-2	TRBJ2-3
CASSLFGGSGNTIYF	TGCGCCAGCAGCTTGTTCGGGGGATCTGGAAACACCATATATTTT	.	.	TRBV5-1	TRBJ1-3
CASGLVYNEQFF	TGTGCTAGTGGTTTGGTGTACAATGAGCAGTTCTTC	.	.	TRBV12-5	TRBJ2-1
CASSGGLAGGQGNIQYF	TGTGCCAGCAGCGGGGGTCTAGCGGGAGGCCAAGGAAACATTCAGTACTTC	TRBD2	.	TRBV5-4	TRBJ2-4
CASRDRGPEAFF	TGTGCCAGTAGGGACAGGGGGCCCGAAGCTTTCTTT	TRBD1	.	TRBV19	TRBJ1-1
CASNPGQGSSSYEQYF	TGTGCCAGCAACCCCGGCCAGGGTTCGAGCTCCTACGAGCAGTACTTC	.	.	TRBV27	TRBJ2-7